This T cell receptor beta chain was profiled in a study of T cells in Graves' hyperthyroidism and ophthalmopathy. Study-wide results and caveats: Researchers found most expanded thyroid clonotypes above 0.001 in blood as well. Median prediction lead before ophthalmopathy onset was roughly 6 months with the model.

V lost 0 bases, J lost 1 base, and 11 bases stayed unmatched. This CDR3 is 17 amino acids long. CDR1 DFQATT and CDR2 SNEGSKA come from the germline V gene (reference sequence). Many counts were recorded for this clonotype. Its antigen is as yet unknown. RNA transcripts yielded amplified TCR beta CDR3 regions. Initially, a first-round RT-PCR of the TCR CDR3 employed the HTBI primer set. MiXCR, run by TCRdb on the multiplex PCR reads, gives a single entry per CDR3 protein. The top ten hold around 6.6% of the sample, which has a few hundred thousand distinct CDR3 sequences, less than 20% seen once. Sequencing used blood. The chain uses TRBV20-1 and TRBJ2-7, with 8 nucleotides matching TRBD2. The TCR sequence derives from a woman in her 30s with Graves' hyperthyroidism. The CDR3 sequence: CSARDRGRAGVSYEQYF. DNA of the CDR3: TGCAGTGCTAGAGATCGAGGGAGAGCGGGAGTGTCCTACGAGCAGTACTTC.